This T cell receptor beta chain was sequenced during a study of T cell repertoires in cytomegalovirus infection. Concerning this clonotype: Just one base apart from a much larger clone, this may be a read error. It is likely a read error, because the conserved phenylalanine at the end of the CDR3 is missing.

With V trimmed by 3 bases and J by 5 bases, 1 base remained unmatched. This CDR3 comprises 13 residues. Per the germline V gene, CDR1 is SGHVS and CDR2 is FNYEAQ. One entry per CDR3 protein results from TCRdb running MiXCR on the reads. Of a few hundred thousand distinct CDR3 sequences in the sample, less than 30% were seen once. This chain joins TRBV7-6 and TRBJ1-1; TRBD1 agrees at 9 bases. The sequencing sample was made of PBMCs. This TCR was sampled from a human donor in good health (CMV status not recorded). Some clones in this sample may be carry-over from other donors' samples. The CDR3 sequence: CASSFGQGTEAFY. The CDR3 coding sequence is TGTGCCAGCAGCTTTGGACAGGGGACTGAAGCTTTCTAT.